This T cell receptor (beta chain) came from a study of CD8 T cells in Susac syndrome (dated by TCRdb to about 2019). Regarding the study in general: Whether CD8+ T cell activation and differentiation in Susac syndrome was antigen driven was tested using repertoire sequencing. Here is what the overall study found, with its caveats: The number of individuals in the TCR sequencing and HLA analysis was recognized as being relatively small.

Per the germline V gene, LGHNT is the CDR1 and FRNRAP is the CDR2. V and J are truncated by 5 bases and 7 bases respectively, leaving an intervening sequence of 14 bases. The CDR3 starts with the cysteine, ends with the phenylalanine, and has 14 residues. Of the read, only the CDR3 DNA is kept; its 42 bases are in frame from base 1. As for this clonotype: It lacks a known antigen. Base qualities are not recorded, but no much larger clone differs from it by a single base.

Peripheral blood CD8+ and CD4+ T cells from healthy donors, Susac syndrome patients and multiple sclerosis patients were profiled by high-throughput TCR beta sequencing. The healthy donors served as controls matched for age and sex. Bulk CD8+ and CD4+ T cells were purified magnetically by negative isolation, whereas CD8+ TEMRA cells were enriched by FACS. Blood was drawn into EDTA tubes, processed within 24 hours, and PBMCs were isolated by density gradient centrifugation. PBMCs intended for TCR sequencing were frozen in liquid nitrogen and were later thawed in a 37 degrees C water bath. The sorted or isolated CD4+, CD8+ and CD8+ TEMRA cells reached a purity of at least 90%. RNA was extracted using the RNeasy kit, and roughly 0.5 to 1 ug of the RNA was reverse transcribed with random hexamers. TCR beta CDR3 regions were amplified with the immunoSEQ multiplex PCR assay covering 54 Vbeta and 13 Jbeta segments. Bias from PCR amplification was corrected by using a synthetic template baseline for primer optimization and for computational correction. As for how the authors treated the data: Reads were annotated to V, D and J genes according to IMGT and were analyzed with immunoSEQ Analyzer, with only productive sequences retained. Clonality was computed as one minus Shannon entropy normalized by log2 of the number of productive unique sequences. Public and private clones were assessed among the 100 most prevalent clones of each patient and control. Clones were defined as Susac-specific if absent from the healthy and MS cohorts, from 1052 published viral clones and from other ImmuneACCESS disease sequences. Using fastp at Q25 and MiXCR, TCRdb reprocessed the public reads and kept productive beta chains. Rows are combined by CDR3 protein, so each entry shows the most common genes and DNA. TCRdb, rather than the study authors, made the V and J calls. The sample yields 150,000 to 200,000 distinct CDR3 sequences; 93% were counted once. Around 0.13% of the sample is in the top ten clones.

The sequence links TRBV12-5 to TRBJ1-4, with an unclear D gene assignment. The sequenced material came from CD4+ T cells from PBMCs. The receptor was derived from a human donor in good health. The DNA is TGTGCTAGTGGTAGCCCTCGTGCGGGTGAAAAACTGTTTTTT. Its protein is CASGSPRAGEKLFF.